This TCR beta chain stems from a study of blood T cell repertoires in COVID-19 (dated by TCRdb to about 2020). Background on the whole study: Samples covering the acute and convalescent phases of COVID-19 were provided by collaborators in the United States, Italy and Spain. The prospective study material was composed of cDNA or gDNA derived from T cells, B-cell-depleted T cells, or PBMCs. Subjects who had been exposed to COVID-19, were actively infected with it, or had recovered from it provided the deeply sampled blood TCRbeta repertoires that made up the dataset. The repertoires were released in a freely available public database meant as a resource for research on the immune response to SARS-CoV-2. Samples came from the ongoing ImmuneRACE study (first 160 participants) plus 1,254 subjects from 6 global collaborators. The sample metadata nearly always contained a de-identified subject ID, COVID-19 status, age in years and sex. Where available, HLA class I and class II types were obtained from metadata supplied by the sample provider rather than from assay-based typing.

The immunoSEQ Assay, a bias-controlled multiplex PCR, was used to amplify TCRbeta CDR3 regions from genomic DNA. The paper's data handling went like this. Within the assay, amplification of reference gene primers was used to estimate how many nucleated cells each sample contained. To quantify the absolute abundance of each unique TCRbeta CDR3 rearrangement, sequence reads were collapsed and filtered. For each sample, productive Simpson clonality was calculated as the square root of Simpson's diversity index over productive rearrangements. Here the immuneACCESS table is served through TCRdb, limited to in-frame sequences with V and J called. Missing clones are a known gap in these copies; in checked studies unresolved V genes cover under half, and the rest lacks a known reason. V and J calls and clone size are given by that table; D and trimming were obtained from the DNA. This sample holds some 41,000 clones; 80% to 90% were observed only once. The top ten clonotypes cover 4.5% to 6.5% of the sample.

In the case of this clone: Its antigen is still unknown. The sample holds no much larger clone one base away, and base qualities are not on file.

The germline V gene provides CDR1 SGHAT and CDR2 FQNNGV. From the cysteine through the phenylalanine, the CDR3 covers 16 amino acids. Only CDR3 DNA is held: 48 bases, read in frame from base 1. V loses 2 bases of germline sequence and J loses 2 bases, and the interval between the two ends is 16 bases. The study at large found these results: The quantity of clinical and demographic metadata differed by source and by participant and was supplied without curation.

Whole blood was collected in K2EDTA tubes by collaborating institutions according to the institutions' own protocols. Collaborator samples were shipped for TCRbeta analysis as frozen whole blood, isolated PBMCs, or DNA extracted from either sample type. The sequence links TRBV11-2 to TRBJ2-7; matching of 6 bases hints at TRBD2 as the D gene. The source is a man aged 35 to 55 with active COVID-19. Sequenced material: peripheral blood. CDR3 loop: CASSLMGGGLAYEQYF. The bases read TGTGCCAGCAGCTTAATGGGAGGAGGATTAGCCTACGAGCAGTACTTC.